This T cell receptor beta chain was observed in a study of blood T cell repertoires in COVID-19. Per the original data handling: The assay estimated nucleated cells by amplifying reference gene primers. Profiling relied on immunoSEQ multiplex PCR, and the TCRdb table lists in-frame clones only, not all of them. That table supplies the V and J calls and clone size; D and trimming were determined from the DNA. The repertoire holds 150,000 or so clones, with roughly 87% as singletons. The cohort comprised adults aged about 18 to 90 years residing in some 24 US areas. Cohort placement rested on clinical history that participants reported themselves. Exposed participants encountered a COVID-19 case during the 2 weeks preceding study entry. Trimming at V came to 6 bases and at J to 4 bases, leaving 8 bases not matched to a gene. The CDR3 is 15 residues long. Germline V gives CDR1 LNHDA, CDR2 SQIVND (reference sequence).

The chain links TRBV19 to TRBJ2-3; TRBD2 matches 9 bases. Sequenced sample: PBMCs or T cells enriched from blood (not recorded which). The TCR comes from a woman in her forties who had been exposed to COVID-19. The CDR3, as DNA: TGTGCCAGTAGAAGCCAACTAGCGGGTCCAGATACGCAGTATTTT. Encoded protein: CASRSQLAGPDTQYF.